This T cell receptor beta chain appears in the sequencing data of a study of shared clonotypes between healthy human individuals. This clone was counted once. Its antigen remains unidentified. TCRdb keeps only in-frame clones here, not all; method: immunoSEQ multiplex PCR. The sample records about half a million clones, more than 75% being singletons. Germline V gene data show CDR1 as SGHAT and CDR2 as FQNNGV. The CDR3 is 14 residues long. Trimming took 5 bases from V and 8 from J, leaving 17 bases between them. The study, taken as a whole, reports: Limited genetic and exposure-history diversity came from having few donors.

Unsorted samples relied on around 100 million PBMCs, which served as the source of genomic DNA. The sample comprised PBMCs. The chain recombines TRBV11-2 with TRBJ2-3; a weak D match, TRBD1 (5 bases). The receptor's source is a woman aged 40 to 50 in good health. Some clones in this sample may be carry-over from other donors' samples. The CDR3 DNA follows: TGTGCCAGCAGCCCTGGGGCCGTTGCTATTACGCAGTATTTT. Protein: CASSPGAVAITQYF. The full variable domain, with the rest looked up from reference TRBV11-2 and TRBJ2-3, is EAGVAQSPRYKIIEKRQSVAFWCNPISGHATLYWYQQILGQGPKLLIQFQNNGVVDDSQLPKDRFSAERLKGVDSTLKIQPAKLEDSAVYLCASSPGAVAITQYFGPGTRLTVL.